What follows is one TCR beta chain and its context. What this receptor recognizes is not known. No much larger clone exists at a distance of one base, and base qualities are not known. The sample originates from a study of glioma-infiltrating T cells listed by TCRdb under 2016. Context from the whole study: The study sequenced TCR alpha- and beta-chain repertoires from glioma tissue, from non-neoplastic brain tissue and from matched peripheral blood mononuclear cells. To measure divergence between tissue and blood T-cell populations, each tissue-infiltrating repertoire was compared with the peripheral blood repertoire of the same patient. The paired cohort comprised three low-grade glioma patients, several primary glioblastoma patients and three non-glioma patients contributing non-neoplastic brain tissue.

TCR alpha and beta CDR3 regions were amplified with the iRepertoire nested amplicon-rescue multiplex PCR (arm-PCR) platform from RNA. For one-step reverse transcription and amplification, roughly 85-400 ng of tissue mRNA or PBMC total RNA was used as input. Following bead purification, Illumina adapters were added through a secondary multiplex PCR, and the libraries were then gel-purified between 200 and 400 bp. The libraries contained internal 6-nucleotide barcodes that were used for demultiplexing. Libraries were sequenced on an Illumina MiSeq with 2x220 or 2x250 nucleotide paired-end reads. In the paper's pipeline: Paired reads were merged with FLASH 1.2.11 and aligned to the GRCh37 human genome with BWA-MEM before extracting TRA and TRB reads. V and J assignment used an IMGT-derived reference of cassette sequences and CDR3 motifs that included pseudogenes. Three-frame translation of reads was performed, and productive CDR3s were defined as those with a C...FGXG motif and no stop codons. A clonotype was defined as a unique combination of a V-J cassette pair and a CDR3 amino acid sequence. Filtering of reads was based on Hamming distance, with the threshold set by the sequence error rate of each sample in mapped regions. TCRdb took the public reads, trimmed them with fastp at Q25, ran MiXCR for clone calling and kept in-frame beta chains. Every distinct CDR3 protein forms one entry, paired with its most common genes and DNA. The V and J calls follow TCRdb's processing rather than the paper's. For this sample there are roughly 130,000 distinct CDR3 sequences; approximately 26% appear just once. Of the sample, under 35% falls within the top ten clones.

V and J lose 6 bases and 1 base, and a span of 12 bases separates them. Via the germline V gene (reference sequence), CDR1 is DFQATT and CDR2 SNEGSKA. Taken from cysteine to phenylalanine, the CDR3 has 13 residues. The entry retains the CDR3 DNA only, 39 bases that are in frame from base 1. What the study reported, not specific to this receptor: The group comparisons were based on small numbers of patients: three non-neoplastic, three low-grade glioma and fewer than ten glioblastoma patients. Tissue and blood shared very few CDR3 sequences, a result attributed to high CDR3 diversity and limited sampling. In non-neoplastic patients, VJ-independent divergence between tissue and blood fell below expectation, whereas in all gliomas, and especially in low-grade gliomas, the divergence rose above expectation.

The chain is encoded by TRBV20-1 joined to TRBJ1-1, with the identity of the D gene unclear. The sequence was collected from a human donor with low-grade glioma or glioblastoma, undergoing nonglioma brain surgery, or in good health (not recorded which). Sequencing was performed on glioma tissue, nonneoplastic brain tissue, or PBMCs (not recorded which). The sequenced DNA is TGCAGTGCGACGACGGATTCGAACACTGAAGCTTTCTTT. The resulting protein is CSATTDSNTEAFF.